The 3 T cell receptor beta chains below all came from one sample that was sequenced in a study of blood T cell repertoires in COVID-19. Profiled with immunoSEQ multiplex PCR; TCRdb holds only in-frame clones, not every one. The data show a few hundred thousand clones, 60% to 75% seen once. What was sequenced was peripheral blood. Receptor source: a woman of 80 years or more with acute or convalescent COVID-19.

This clone was seen more than once but under ten times. J is TRBJ1-1 and V is TRBV5-1; perhaps TRBD1 as D (6 bases). CDR1 is SGHRS, CDR2 YFSETQ, per germline. CDR3 length: 15 amino acids. V was clipped by 4 bases and J by 0 bases, with 13 bases between them. The CDR3 coding sequence is TGCGCCAGCAGCCAGGGGACAAGTATGAACACTGAAGCTTTCTTT. It codes for CASSQGTSMNTEAFF.

The V call is TRBV11-2, the J call TRBJ1-1; D uncertain. V lost 1 base, J lost 5 bases, and 5 bases lay in between. CDR1 and CDR2 from the germline V gene are SGHAT and FQNNGV. The CDR3 is 12 residues long. For the CDR3, the DNA is TGTGCCAGCAGCTTAGGTGTAACTGAAGCTTTCTTT. This sequence encodes CASSLGVTEAFF.

V usage is TRBV5-6 and J usage is TRBJ2-6; D is perhaps TRBD1 (6 bases). The V end lost 4 bases, the J end lost 4 bases, and 15 bases lay between the germline ends. The germline V gene encodes CDR1 SGHDT and CDR2 YYEEEE. This CDR3 has 16 residues. DNA of the CDR3: TGTGCCAGCAGCCCGCCACAGGGTCGAGGGGCCAACGTCCTGACTTTC. Translating it yields CASSPPQGRGANVLTF.